Each of the 5 T cell receptor beta chains below was sequenced from the same sample in a study of T cells in Graves' hyperthyroidism and ophthalmopathy (dated by TCRdb to about 2019). Library preparation employed multiplex PCR. The instrument given in TCRdb is Illumina HiSeq 2000. The TCR beta CDR3 regions were amplified from the RNA transcripts. The first round of RT-PCR for the TCR CDR3 was performed with the HTBI primer set and the Qiagen OneStep RT-PCR kit. In-frame beta chains were kept once TCRdb had trimmed the public reads at Q25 with fastp and called clones with MiXCR. CDR3 protein sequences are deduplicated, and each keeps its most common genes and DNA. The sample includes hundreds of thousands of distinct CDR3 sequences, with approximately 15% observed a single time. About 4% of the sample is in the top ten clones. Source material: blood. All receptors derive from a woman in her 40s with Graves' ophthalmopathy.

At least ten counts were recorded for this clonotype. The chain recombines TRBV20-1 with TRBJ2-4; 7 bases match TRBD1. Trimming took 6 bases from V and 0 from J; bases not matched to a gene: 2. The CDR3 is made up of 13 amino acids. The germline V gene has CDR1 DFQATT and CDR2 SNEGSKA (reference sequence). CDR3 protein: CSARGLAKNIQYF. CDR3 coding DNA: TGCAGTGCGAGGGGGCTAGCCAAAAACATTCAGTACTTC.

This clonotype has ten or more counts. J is TRBJ2-5 and V is TRBV29-1; TRBD2 matches 7 bases. Germline trimming cut 4 bases from V and 3 bases from J; bases unmatched to any gene: 2. CDR3 length: 12 residues. Germline values: CDR1 SQVTM, CDR2 ANQGSEA. The CDR3 here is CSVGGGKETQYF. The CDR3 DNA follows: TGCAGCGTTGGGGGAGGGAAAGAGACCCAGTACTTC.

This clonotype was found many times. The chain carries TRBV20-1 and TRBJ1-1; no firm D call. V lost 1 base, J lost 3 bases, and 6 bases lay in between. CDR3 length equals 12 residues. The germline CDR1 and CDR2 sequences are DFQATT and SNEGSKA (reference sequence). The CDR3 DNA sequence: TGCAGTGCTAGAGCCCGGGACACTGAAGCTTTCTTT. Its translation: CSARARDTEAFF.

The CDR3 here is CATSDLGGSETQYF. Written as DNA, the CDR3 is TGTGCCACCAGTGATTTGGGCGGCTCCGAGACCCAGTACTTC. V and J are TRBV24-1 and TRBJ2-5; D not certain. This CDR3 has 14 residues. Germline lookup yields CDR1 KGHDR and CDR2 SFDVKD. The germline V and J ends were trimmed by 0 bases and 5 bases, with 9 bases remaining between them.

This clonotype has more than one count but fewer than ten. The chain uses TRBV4-1 and TRBJ2-5; no reliable D call. Trimming took 1 base from V and 6 from J, leaving 15 bases between them. The V gene's germline CDR1 is MGHRA and CDR2 YSYEKL. This CDR3 comprises 15 residues. The CDR3 DNA follows: TGCGCCAGCAGCCAAGTCTTCTCCTCCAGAAAGACCCAGTACTTC. Translated, it gives CASSQVFSSRKTQYF.